The 29 T cell receptor beta chains below all came from one sample that was sequenced in a study of identical twins. MiXCR, applied by TCRdb to the 5' RACE reads, yields one record per CDR3 protein. Among under 800,000 distinct CDR3 sequences listed, less than 25% were seen once. The sample also formed part of further work on T cells expressing NK-cell markers.

Input material: PBMCs. Every receptor here comes from a woman in her late teens or twenties in good health.

The chain recombines TRBV25-1 with TRBJ2-6; the D gene could be TRBD1 or TRBD2 (5 bases each). The CDR3 runs 19 residues. The ends were cut back, 4 bases at V and 0 bases at J, with 19 bases in the middle. Germline CDR1 reads MGHDK; CDR2 reads SYGVNS. The CDR3 nucleotides are TGTGCCAGCAGTGCAGGGAGAGGGGCCAAAACCTCTGGGGCCAACGTCCTGACTTTC. Encoded protein: CASSAGRGAKTSGANVLTF.

The rearrangement joins TRBV7-9 to TRBJ1-3; weak D call: TRBD1 (6 bases). The CDR3 consists of 14 residues. CDR1 is SEHNR and CDR2 is FQNEAQ in the germline V gene (reference sequence). The V gene lost 8 bases and the J gene lost 0 bases, with 11 bases spanning the gap. CDR3 loop: CASGRGSSGNTIYF. In DNA, the CDR3 is TGTGCCAGCGGCAGGGGAAGCTCTGGAAACACCATATATTTT.

Worth noting for this clonotype: The junction departs from the called germline gene at one end, perhaps through a read error. The chain couples TRBV19 to TRBJ1-5; D gene unclear. The length of the CDR3 is 15 residues. Germline V lookup: CDR1 LNHDA, CDR2 SQIVND (reference sequence). The CDR3 spells CAISIASSLNQPQHF. For the CDR3, the DNA is TGTGCCATTAGTATAGCCAGTTCTCTCAATCAGCCCCAGCATTTT.

The chain recombines TRBV24-1 with TRBJ2-3, with D perhaps assigned TRBD1 or TRBD2 (5 bases each). V gave up 4 bases and J gave up 2 bases, with 12 bases separating them. The CDR3 runs 15 residues. CDR1 and CDR2 from the germline V gene are KGHDR and SFDVKD. CDR3: CATSDPGTATDTQYF. The CDR3 DNA reads as TGTGCCACCAGTGACCCGGGGACGGCCACAGATACGCAGTATTTT.

This clonotype was picked up a small number of times. J is TRBJ2-5 and V is TRBV7-6, with D tentatively TRBD1 (5 bases). With 7 bases removed from V and 1 base from J, the gap between germline ends came to 13 bases. The CDR3 has 14 amino acids. Per the germline V gene, CDR1 is SGHVS and CDR2 is FNYEAQ. The CDR3 DNA reads as TGTGCCAGCACCCCGACAGTGATCCAAGAGACCCAGTACTTC. Its translation is CASTPTVIQETQYF.

A few counts support this clonotype. V usage is TRBV19 and J usage is TRBJ1-4; D possibly corresponds to TRBD1 (6 bases). The CDR3 has 14 residues. Germline CDR1 reads LNHDA; CDR2 reads SQIVND (reference sequence). Trimming shortened V by 5 bases and J by 10 bases, and 17 bases separated the two germline ends. This CDR3 is CASSPDSRAAKLFF. The CDR3 bases are TGTGCCAGTAGTCCGGACAGCCGGGCGGCAAAACTGTTTTTT.

This clonotype has more than one count but fewer than ten. This sequence joins TRBV27 and TRBJ2-7; TRBD1 matches at 10 bases. The CDR3 has 15 amino acids. The trim removed 2 bases at V and 2 bases at J, leaving 3 bases unmatched. Germline loops: CDR1 MNHEY, CDR2 SMNVEV (reference sequence). The CDR3 protein is CASSLKGTGAYEQYF. The CDR3 DNA reads TGTGCCAGCAGTTTAAAAGGGACAGGGGCCTACGAGCAGTACTTC.

This clonotype was recorded many times. This chain joins TRBV10-3 and TRBJ1-5, with D uncertain. The CDR3 has 14 amino acids. The germline V gene has CDR1 ENHRY and CDR2 SYGVKD. Trimming removed 4 bases from V and 5 bases from J, with 12 bases in between. CDR3 DNA sequence: TGTGCCATCAGTGTTGCCCGCGAAGATCAGCCCCAGCATTTT. Residues: CAISVAREDQPQHF.

The J gene is TRBJ1-6, the V gene TRBV7-9; D remains unclear. The CDR3 consists of 12 residues. Trimming shortened V by 2 bases and J by 7 bases, and 3 bases separated the two germline ends. Germline V lookup: CDR1 SEHNR, CDR2 FQNEAQ (reference sequence). Written as DNA, the CDR3 is TGTGCCAGCAGCTTAACGAATTCACCCCTCCACTTT. This encodes CASSLTNSPLHF.

This clonotype was seen more than once but under ten times. The chain is built from TRBV25-1 and TRBJ1-4; 7 bases are shared with TRBD1. The trim removed 3 bases at V and 3 bases at J, leaving 4 bases unmatched. The CDR3 runs 15 residues. CDR1 is MGHDK, CDR2 SYGVNS, per germline. This CDR3 reads CASSDPTGANEKLFF. For the CDR3, the DNA is TGTGCCAGCAGTGATCCTACAGGGGCTAATGAAAAACTGTTTTTT. The full variable domain, completed using reference TRBV25-1 and TRBJ1-4, is EADIYQTPRYLVIGTGKKITLECSQTMGHDKMYWYQQDPGMELHLIHYSYGVNSTEKGDLSSESTVSRIRTEHFPLTLESARPSHTSQYLCASSDPTGANEKLFFGSGTQLSVL.

The gene calls are TRBV6-6 and TRBJ1-2; the D is unclear. The V gene's germline CDR1 is MNHNY and CDR2 SVGAGI (reference sequence). V lost 2 bases and J lost 8, with 3 bases in between. This CDR3 has 10 amino acids. CDR3: CASSYGGYTF. The CDR3 DNA follows: TGTGCCAGCAGTTACGGGGGCTACACCTTC.

This clonotype showed up many times. This sequence joins TRBV5-1 and TRBJ2-7, with TRBD1 matching 9 bases. V shed 7 bases, J shed 3 bases, and the junction held 8 bases outside the gene matches. Germline V CDR1 and CDR2: SGHRS, YFSETQ. This CDR3 contains 14 residues. The chain's CDR3 is CASSTGTGHYEQYF. CDR3 DNA sequence: TGCGCCAGCTCAACCGGGACAGGGCACTACGAGCAGTACTTC.

The chain joins TRBV5-5 to TRBJ2-1; D uncertain. With 4 bases removed from V and 5 bases from J, the gap between germline ends came to 16 bases. The CDR3 consists of 15 residues. Germline CDR1 SGHKS, CDR2 YYEKEE (reference sequence). The CDR3 DNA reads as TGTGCCAGCAGCGGGGAATACGGGCGGAACAATGAGCAGTTCTTC. Residues: CASSGEYGRNNEQFF.

The CDR3 reads CASGHDAGVWREQFF. CDR3 DNA: TGTGCCAGCGGCCATGATGCGGGAGTTTGGCGGGAGCAGTTCTTC. This rearrangement joins TRBV12-3 or TRBV12-4 to TRBJ2-1, with 7 nucleotides matching TRBD2. The ends lost 8 bases at V and 10 bases at J; junction bases unmatched: 17. This CDR3 has 15 residues.

This clonotype was seen a few times. The J gene is TRBJ2-7, the V gene TRBV3-1; TRBD1 agrees at 8 bases. With 5 bases clipped from V and 2 bases from J, the junction kept 8 bases outside the gene matches. Germline CDR1 is LGHDT and CDR2 is YNNKEL (reference sequence). This CDR3 contains 15 residues. The CDR3 reads CASSWTGTFPYEQYF. The DNA of the CDR3 is TGTGCCAGCAGCTGGACAGGGACCTTCCCCTACGAGCAGTACTTC.

The sample holds many counts of this clonotype. The chain recombines TRBV5-6 with TRBJ2-5, with D possibly TRBD1 on 5 matching bases. V was pared by 5 bases and J by 1 base, with 12 bases between. Looked up from germline, CDR1 is SGHDT and CDR2 is YYEEEE. There are 14 residues in the CDR3. The CDR3 nucleotides are TGTGCCAGCAGTCCAGGACACATCCAAGAGACCCAGTACTTC. It is translated as CASSPGHIQETQYF. The full variable domain, rest sourced from reference TRBV5-6 and TRBJ2-5, is DAGVTQSPTHLIKTRGQQVTLRCSPKSGHDTVSWYQQALGQGPQFIFQYYEEEERQRGNFPDRFSGHQFPNYSSELNVNALLLGDSALYLCASSPGHIQETQYFGPGTRLLVL.

This clonotype occurred a few times. The CDR3 region is CASRRDWTYEQYF. The CDR3 DNA sequence: TGTGCCAGCAGGCGGGACTGGACCTACGAGCAGTACTTC. The rearrangement joins TRBV6-1 to TRBJ2-7, with a possible D match to TRBD2 (6 bases). The CDR3 runs 13 residues. V was trimmed by 6 bases and J by 2 bases, leaving 11 bases between them. Germline V gene sequence: CDR1 MNHNS, CDR2 SASEGT.

Note on this clonotype: The junction and the germline gene differ at one end; a read error may be behind it. The chain recombines TRBV7-7 with TRBJ2-5; no clear D. The CDR3 runs to 13 residues. The germline gives CDR1 SSHAT, CDR2 FNYEAQ (reference sequence). CDR3 bases: TGTGCTAGCAGCTTAGACCAATGGGCGACCCAGTACTTC. Translated: CASSLDQWATQYF.

This clonotype was found a few times. This sequence joins TRBV4-1 and TRBJ2-1, with 11 bases that match TRBD2. The junction had 17 bases not matched to a gene; V was cut back by 1 base and J by 0 bases. The germline gives CDR1 MGHRA, CDR2 YSYEKL. The CDR3 spans 22 residues. The CDR3 nucleotides read TGCGCCAGCAGCCAAGGAAATTTGTGGGGACTAGCGGTAGAAGGCTCCTACAATGAGCAGTTCTTC. Its translation is CASSQGNLWGLAVEGSYNEQFF.

There are a few counts of this clonotype. The chain couples TRBV6-1 to TRBJ2-5; TRBD2 matches 13 bases. CDR3 length: 16 residues. Germline CDR1 MNHNS, CDR2 SASEGT. V gave up 6 bases and J gave up 5 bases; unmatched junction bases: 9. CDR3 loop: CASSRILAGGPETQYF. In DNA, the CDR3 is TGTGCCAGCAGCCGAATACTAGCGGGGGGGCCCGAGACCCAGTACTTC.

The gene calls are TRBV29-1 and TRBJ1-1; a weak D match, TRBD1 (5 bases). The germline CDR1 and CDR2 sequences are SQVTM and ANQGSEA. Trimming stripped 5 bases from V and 1 base from J, with 11 bases between. The CDR3 sequence is 13 residues long. CDR3 sequence reads: CSVRTHPNTEAFF. Written as DNA, the CDR3 is TGCAGCGTTAGGACACACCCGAACACTGAAGCTTTCTTT.

The chain carries TRBV6-2 or TRBV6-3 and TRBJ2-3; TRBD2 matches at 9 bases. From germline, CDR1 is MNHEY and CDR2 SVGEGT. The CDR3 runs to 18 residues. The trim removed 0 bases at V and 2 bases at J, leaving 9 bases unmatched. The CDR3 bases are TGTGCCAGCAGTTACTCCCATCGACTAGCGGAAATCACAGATACGCAGTATTTT. Translation gives CASSYSHRLAEITDTQYF.

The chain combines TRBV7-2 with TRBJ2-2; D ambiguous. V was clipped by 0 bases and J by 1 base, with 6 bases between them. CDR3 length equals 15 residues. Germline V gene lookup returns CDR1 SGHTA and CDR2 FQGNSA. CDR3 in DNA: TGTGCCAGCAGCTTAGCCCTAGGGAACACCGGGGAGCTGTTTTTT. As protein: CASSLALGNTGELFF.

This chain links TRBV20-1 with TRBJ2-5; 7 nucleotides match TRBD2. CDR1 and CDR2 from the germline V gene are DFQATT and SNEGSKA (reference sequence). Trimming removed 6 bases from V and 5 bases from J; junction bases left unmatched: 21. This CDR3 contains 17 residues. The CDR3 here is CSAPGRLEVPQEETQYF. The CDR3, as DNA: TGCAGTGCCCCCGGGAGGTTGGAAGTACCGCAGGAGGAGACCCAGTACTTC.

This clonotype was recorded a few times. The J gene is TRBJ2-1, the V gene TRBV3-1; 10 nucleotides agree with TRBD2. From germline, CDR1 is LGHDT and CDR2 YNNKEL (reference sequence). The CDR3 has 16 residues. V gave up 5 bases and J gave up 1 base; unmatched junction bases: 5. CDR3 residues: CASSFGLAVSYNEQFF. The CDR3 nucleotides are TGTGCCAGCAGCTTTGGACTAGCGGTTTCCTACAATGAGCAGTTCTTC.

The V gene is TRBV9, the J gene TRBJ2-3; 7 bases fit TRBD2. V shed 7 bases and J 4 bases; nucleotides not matched to a gene: 9. CDR3 size: 14 residues. Per germline, CDR1 SGDLS and CDR2 YYNGEE. This CDR3 reads CASGKGTTADTQYF. The CDR3 nucleotides are TGTGCCAGCGGGAAAGGGACTACAGCAGATACGCAGTATTTT. Filled out from reference TRBV9 and TRBJ2-3, the complete variable domain reads DSGVTQTPKHLITATGQRVTLRCSPRSGDLSVYWYQQSLDQGLQFLIQYYNGEERAKGNILERFSAQQFPDLHSELNLSSLELGDSALYFCASGKGTTADTQYFGPGTRLTVL.

V is TRBV12-3 or TRBV12-4 and J is TRBJ2-7; D not certain. CDR3 length equals 15 residues. V lost 5 bases to trimming and J lost 2 bases, with 16 bases between them. In DNA form, the CDR3 reads TGTGCCAGCAGTACCCGACATAAACTCACCTACGAGCAGTACTTC. Its translation: CASSTRHKLTYEQYF.

The V call is TRBV10-2, the J call TRBJ2-1; 8 positions agree with TRBD2. Germline V gene sequence: CDR1 WSHSY, CDR2 SAAADI. CDR3 length: 15 amino acids. With 10 bases clipped from V and 4 bases from J, the junction kept 12 bases outside the gene matches. CDR3 sequence reads: CATTASAGGYNEQFF. Here the CDR3 DNA reads TGCGCCACCACCGCGTCCGCGGGAGGATACAATGAGCAGTTCTTC.

The chain uses TRBV25-1 and TRBJ2-7; perhaps D is TRBD1 or TRBD2 (6 bases each). V was shortened by 6 bases and J by 3 bases, with 15 bases between the two germline ends. This CDR3 has 14 amino acids. CDR1 and CDR2 (germline): MGHDK, SYGVNS. The CDR3 DNA reads as TGTGCCAGCAGCCCCGGGGGCCCCGGCTACGAGCAGTACTTC. Translated: CASSPGGPGYEQYF.